The 24 T cell receptor delta chains below all came from one sample that was sequenced in a study of gamma-delta chains in newborns, infants, children. TCRdb reran clone calling via CATT on the reads. The sample holds over a thousand delta-chain clones, about 2.5% seen once. Sample: blood. The receptors stem from a child in good health.

This clone is judged large (0.1 to 1%). The V call is TRDV2, the J call TRDJ1; D is unclear. Germline assignment: CDR1 GEAIGNYY and CDR2 EKD. The CDR3 spans 15 residues. Deletions cut 0 bases from V and 1 base from J, with 11 bases between. CDR3 sequence: CACDTYPGGTDKLIF. DNA of the CDR3: TGTGCCTGTGACACCTACCCCGGAGGCACCGATAAACTCATCTTT.

This clone was detected only a few times. A much larger clonotype is one base distant, so this may be a read error. In nucleotides, the CDR3 is TGTGCCTGTGGCACCGTGGGATACGACACCGATAAACTCATCTTT. Encoded protein: CACGTVGYDTDKLIF. The V call is TRDV2, the J call TRDJ1, with 8 nucleotides matching TRDD3. The length of the CDR3 is 15 residues. The germline V gene has CDR1 GEAIGNYY and CDR2 EKD.

On this clone itself: Since a far larger clone is one base different, this is likely a read error. The sample carries other DNA sequences with the same CDR3. The chain carries TRDV2 and TRDJ1, with no clear D. The V gene lost 7 bases and the J gene lost 2 bases, with 16 bases spanning the gap. Germline CDR1 is GEAIGNYY and CDR2 is EKD. This CDR3 spans 14 amino acids. CDR3 nucleotide sequence: TGTGCCTGCGACCCCCTGTCCGATACCGATAAACTCATCTTT. It encodes CACDPLSDTDKLIF.

This clone appeared a few times. A read error is the likely source, as a far larger clone sits one nucleotide away. The sample contains more than one DNA sequence encoding this CDR3. The CDR3 DNA reads as TGTGCCTGTGACCCGTACTGGGGGATACGCAATTGGGACACCCGGCAGATGTTTTTC. Its protein product is CACDPYWGIRNWDTRQMFF. The rearrangement links TRDV2 to TRDJ3, with 13 positions matching TRDD3. The CDR3 is 19 residues long. Germline V gives CDR1 GEAIGNYY, CDR2 EKD.

This clone was seen more than once but under ten times. A read error may be the cause here, since a much bigger clone is one base away. This CDR3 is also generated by other DNA sequences in the sample. V usage is TRDV2 and J usage is TRDJ2; 10 bases agree with TRDD3. The CDR3 extends over 15 amino acids. Germline CDR1 and CDR2: GEAIGNYY and EKD. CDR3 residues: CACDTGLGDTAQLFF. The CDR3 DNA reads as TGTGCCTGCGACACCGGACTGGGGGATACAGCACAACTCTTCTTT.

Notes on this clone: A far larger clone is off by one base, so a read error is likely. The same CDR3 also results from other DNA sequences found in this sample. V usage is TRDV2 and J usage is TRDJ3; D gene unclear. This CDR3 has 21 amino acids. The germline CDR1 and CDR2 sequences are GEAIGNYY and EKD. V was shortened by 0 bases and J by 0 bases, with 20 bases between the two germline ends. CDR3 loop: CACDTVTGTRRSSWDTRQMFF. DNA of the CDR3: TGTGCCTGTGACACCGTGACGGGTACCCGTCGAAGCTCCTGGGACACCCGACAGATGTTTTTC.

Concerning this clone: This may come from a read error, since a much larger clone is one base off. The chain is built from TRDV2 and TRDJ1; 10 nucleotides match TRDD3. This CDR3 contains 20 residues. Germline CDR1 reads GEAIGNYY; CDR2 reads EKD. The chain's CDR3 is CARDILYRTGGFRSTDKLIF. In DNA form, the CDR3 reads TGTGCCCGTGACATTTTATACCGCACTGGGGGATTTCGAAGCACCGATAAACTCATCTTT.

Details on this clone: It is likely a read error: a sequence one base away is far more abundant. The chain uses TRDV1 and TRDJ1; a weak D match, TRDD2 (6 bases). V dropped 4 bases and J dropped 4 bases, with 25 bases sitting between them. Germline-derived CDR1 and CDR2 are TSWWSYY and QGS. This CDR3 has 18 residues. The CDR3 DNA sequence: TGTGCTCTTGGGGTGCCGTTAGGTCCTACCGTTTACCTCGATAAACTCATCTTT. It translates to CALGVPLGPTVYLDKLIF.

In regard to this clone: A far larger clone is one nucleotide away, so this likely arose from a read error. This chain links TRDV1 with TRDJ1; 7 bases are a match to TRDD3. Germline V gives CDR1 TSWWSYY, CDR2 QGS. The CDR3 length is 16 residues. CDR3 in amino acids: CALGETEYWGPDRLIF. CDR3 bases: TGTGCTCTTGGGGAAACTGAGTACTGGGGCCCCGATAGACTCATCTTT.

Concerning this clone itself: This sequence is one base from a far larger clone and is likely a read error. J is TRDJ1 and V is TRDV2, with TRDD3 as a possible D gene (5 bases). There are 23 residues in the CDR3. The germline V gene encodes CDR1 GEAIGNYY and CDR2 EKD. Trimming took off 0 bases at V and 0 bases at J, with 34 bases between the two ends. The CDR3 nucleotides are TGTGCCTGTGACACCGTACGGGGGTTAGTTGGGGCTAATTCGAGGGAGGACACCGATAAACTCATCTTT. It is translated as CACDTVRGLVGANSREDTDKLIF.

This clone is labeled as medium-sized. A far more abundant clone sits one base away, making this likely a read error. The chain combines TRDV1 with TRDJ2; the match to TRDD3 covers 13 bases. Per the germline V gene, CDR1 is TSWWSYY and CDR2 is QGS. CDR3 size: 19 residues. The V gene end was trimmed by 2 bases and the J gene end by 4 bases; junction bases not matched to a gene: 10. CDR3 residues: CALGEGSRYWGIRTAQLFF. Written as DNA, the CDR3 is TGTGCTCTTGGGGAAGGAAGCCGATACTGGGGGATACGGACAGCACAACTCTTCTTT.

This clone was picked up a small number of times. This likely reflects a read error, since a far larger clone is one base away. The identical CDR3 is also encoded by other nucleotide sequences in the sample. The genes are TRDV2 and TRDJ3; D ambiguous. The V gene lost 0 bases and the J gene lost 0 bases, with 11 bases spanning the gap. The CDR3 contains 18 residues. Looked up from germline, CDR1 is GEAIGNYY and CDR2 is EKD. The CDR3 region is CACDTVYDSSWDTRQMFF. CDR3 sequence (DNA): TGTGCCTGTGACACCGTCTATGATTCCTCCTGGGACACCCGACAGATGTTTTTC.

The CDR3 DNA is TGTGCCTGTGACACCTTCCTTAACCCTGGGGGACCGTATAACGATAAACTCATCTTT. This codes for CACDTFLNPGGPYNDKLIF. The chain has TRDV2 and TRDJ1, with 8 nucleotides matching TRDD3. CDR3 length: 19 residues. Per germline, CDR1 GEAIGNYY and CDR2 EKD. Trimming at V came to 0 bases and at J to 4 bases, leaving 18 bases not matched to a gene.

On this clone: An end of the junction differs from the germline gene, which may be a read error. The chain has TRDV2 and TRDJ1, with TRDD3 identical over 10 bases. Germline loops: CDR1 GEAIGNYY, CDR2 EKD. There are 20 residues in the CDR3. The CDR3 coding sequence is TGTGCCTGTGACACCTTACCGGGGGATACGCATAGTTCCCCCACCGATAAACTCACCTTT. Translated, it gives CACDTLPGDTHSSPTDKLTF.

Concerning this clone itself: This could be a read error, since a much larger clone is one nucleotide away. This sample includes further DNA sequences coding for the same CDR3. The chain links TRDV2 to TRDJ1; 13 bases are shared with TRDD3. CDR1 and CDR2 (germline): GEAIGNYY, EKD. The CDR3 has 18 amino acids. The CDR3 sequence: CACDEVLGDTRYTDKLIF. CDR3 DNA: TGCGCCTGTGACGAGGTACTGGGGGATACGCGGTACACCGATAAACTCATCTTT.

This clone was observed a handful of times. TCRdb's listed protein matches a much larger clone and diverges from this DNA's translation at residue 10, likely through a read error; the protein shown comes from the DNA. The chain uses TRDV2 and TRDJ3, with TRDD3 matching 12 bases. Germline V gives CDR1 GEAIGNYY, CDR2 EKD. V lost 1 base and J lost 1; bases outside the gene matches: 4. The CDR3 totals 19 residues. The CDR3 DNA is TGTGCCTGTGACACAACTGGGGGATACACTTCCTGGGACACCCGACAGATGTTTTTC. This translates into CACDTTGGYTSWDTRQMFF.

Points on this clone: One base separates it from a far larger clone, so it is likely a read error. This specimen includes other DNA sequences encoding the same CDR3. The chain employs TRDV1 and TRDJ1, with 8 nucleotides matching TRDD3. Germline loops: CDR1 TSWWSYY, CDR2 QGS. The CDR3 is 20 residues long. CDR3 residues: CALGELSTGGVLAYTDRLIF. CDR3 nucleotides: TGTGCTCTTGGGGAACTCAGTACTGGGGGCGTTCTTGCCTACACCGATAGACTCATCTTC.

By sample share, this clone is large (0.1 to 1%). The limits of the CDR3 on the DNA are not certain, so only TCRdb's listed CDR3 is given. Other DNA sequences of this sample code for an identical CDR3. The chain combines TRAV29/DV5 with TRDJ2; the D call of TRDD3 is as the table states it, not checked on the DNA. The V gene's germline CDR1 is NSMFDY and CDR2 ISSIKDK. The CDR3 length equals 26 residues, ends included. CDR3 residues: CSVLLCSKRTLSCNRDWATLTAQLFF.

In regard to this clone: A far larger clone is a single base away, which makes a read error likely. The chain has TRDV2 and TRDJ1; D might be TRDD3 (6 bases). Here the J gene was assigned by germline matching of the DNA, as TCRdb has none. Germline V CDR1 and CDR2: GEAIGNYY, EKD. This CDR3 has 23 amino acids. The V end was cut by 0 bases, the J end by 0 bases, with 34 bases between. The chain's CDR3 is CACDTVRRLAGANSREDTDKLIF. As DNA, the CDR3 is TGTGCCTGTGACACCGTACGGAGGTTAGCTGGGGCTAATTCGAGGGAGGACACCGATAAACTCATCTTT.

Worth noting for this clone: A far larger clone differs by one base, so this is likely a read error. The same CDR3 can be traced to other DNA sequences in this sample. The gene calls are TRDV2 and TRDJ1; 12 bases agree with TRDD3. Germline-derived CDR1 and CDR2 are GEAIGNYY and EKD. Unmatched junction bases numbered 25, after V lost 1 base and J lost 2 bases. The CDR3 is made up of 23 amino acids. CDR3 nucleotides: TGTGCCTGTGACACGTCCCTCCTTCCTACTGGGGGATACTCACACCTCGTTACCGATAAACTCATCTTT. Protein sequence: CACDTSLLPTGGYSHLVTDKLIF.

As to this clone: A read error likely explains this, since a far larger clone differs by one base. The sample has other DNA sequences that encode this CDR3 too. This chain joins TRDV1 and TRDJ1, with 7 bases identical to TRDD3. Per germline, CDR1 TSWWSYY and CDR2 QGS. This CDR3 is 16 amino acids long. The CDR3 DNA follows: TGCGCTCTTGGGGAAACTGAGTACTGGGGCCCCGATAAACTCATCTTT. Its translation: CALGETEYWGPDKLIF.

This clone was recorded a few times. Being one base from a much bigger clone, this may be a read error. This chain uses TRDV2 with TRDJ1; 13 positions agree with TRDD3. Trimming cost V 3 bases and J 4 bases; bases outside gene matches: 19. This CDR3 comprises 20 residues. Germline V gives CDR1 GEAIGNYY, CDR2 EKD. The CDR3 sequence: CACDPVLQTGGYAYGDKLIF. Here the CDR3 DNA reads TGTGCCTGTGACCCCGTCCTACAAACTGGGGGATACGCGTATGGCGATAAACTCATCTTT.

This clone was counted a few times. A read error likely explains why the TCRdb protein, taken from a much larger clone, differs from this DNA's translation at residue 5; the protein shown is translated from the DNA. The chain couples TRDV2 to TRDJ3, with 13 positions matching TRDD3. The CDR3 consists of 19 residues. Germline CDR1 is GEAIGNYY and CDR2 is EKD. Losses at the gene ends were 3 bases for V and 3 bases for J; bases not matched to a gene: 7. CDR3 nucleotide sequence: TGTGCCTGTGACTCGTACTGGGGGATACGCGTCTGGGACACCCGACAGATGTTTTTC. It translates to CACDSYWGIRVWDTRQMFF.

The table lists this clone with a few counts. TCRdb attributes to this sequence the protein of a much larger clone, which differs from the DNA translation at residue 4; a read error is likely, and the protein displayed is translated from the DNA. This rearrangement joins TRDV2 to TRDJ1, with 9 bases aligning to TRDD3. The CDR3 has 19 amino acids. Germline V gives CDR1 GEAIGNYY, CDR2 EKD. V shed 5 bases and J 2 bases; nucleotides not matched to a gene: 20. CDR3 sequence: CACGKLSTGGRHRTDKLIF. The CDR3 DNA reads as TGTGCCTGTGGCAAGCTCTCTACTGGGGGACGGCACCGGACCGATAAACTCATCTTT.